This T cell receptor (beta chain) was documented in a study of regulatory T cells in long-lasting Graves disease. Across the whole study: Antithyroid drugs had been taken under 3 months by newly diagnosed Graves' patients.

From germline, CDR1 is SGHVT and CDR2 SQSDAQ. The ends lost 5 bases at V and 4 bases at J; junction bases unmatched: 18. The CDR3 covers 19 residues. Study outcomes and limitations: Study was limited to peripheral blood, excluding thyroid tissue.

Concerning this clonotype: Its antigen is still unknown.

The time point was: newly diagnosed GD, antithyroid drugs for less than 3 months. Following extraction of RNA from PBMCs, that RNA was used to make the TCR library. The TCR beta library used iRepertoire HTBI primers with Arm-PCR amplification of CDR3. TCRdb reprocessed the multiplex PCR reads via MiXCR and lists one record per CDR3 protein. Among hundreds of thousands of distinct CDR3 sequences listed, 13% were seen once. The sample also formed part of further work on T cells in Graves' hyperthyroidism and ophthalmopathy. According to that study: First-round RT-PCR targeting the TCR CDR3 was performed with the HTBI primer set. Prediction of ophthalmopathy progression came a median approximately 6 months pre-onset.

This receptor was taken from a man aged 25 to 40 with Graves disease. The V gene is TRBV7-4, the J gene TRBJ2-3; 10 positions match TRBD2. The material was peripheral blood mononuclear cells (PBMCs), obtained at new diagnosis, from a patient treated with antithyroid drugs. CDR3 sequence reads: CASSPPRASGRGRPDTQYF. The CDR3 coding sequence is TGTGCCAGCAGCCCTCCTCGAGCTAGCGGGAGAGGGCGGCCAGATACGCAGTATTTT. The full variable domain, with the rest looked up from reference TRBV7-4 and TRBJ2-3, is GAGVSQSPRYKVAKRGRDVALRCDSISGHVTLYWYRQTLGQGSEVLTYSQSDAQRDKSGRPSGRFSAERPERSVSTLKIQRTEQGDSAVYLCASSPPRASGRGRPDTQYFGPGTRLTVL.